This paragraph reports one T cell receptor beta chain. CDR1 and CDR2 from the germline V gene are SQVTM and ANQGSEA. Trimming took off 0 bases at V and 5 bases at J, with 20 bases between the two ends. The CDR3 has 16 residues. These data belong to a study of blood T cells in healthy people across ages. Next came a second PCR, run for about 6 to 12 cycles, which used a sample-barcoded 5' primer along with a J-beta primer mix. Each cDNA was tagged by a template-switch adaptor containing 12 random nucleotides. In TCRdb, the 5' RACE reads were re-called with MiXCR into one record per CDR3 protein. The table includes about 680,000 distinct CDR3 sequences, 49% detected once.

The sequence came from a woman aged 55-75 years in good health. Sequenced: blood. This sequence joins TRBV29-1 and TRBJ2-7; D possibly corresponds to TRBD1 (6 bases). The CDR3 nucleotides read TGCAGCGTTGAAGATCTCTACAGGGACGGAAGACACGAGCAGTACTTC. This codes for CSVEDLYRDGRHEQYF.